The clone carrying this TCR beta chain is a singleton in its sample. Clones were sequenced by immunoSEQ multiplex PCR, and TCRdb holds only the in-frame ones, with some missing. The table lists approximately 93,000 clones, over 80% of them singletons. These data are taken from a study of blood T cell repertoires in COVID-19. About the study: Italy, Spain and the United States were the sources of the convalescent and acute COVID-19 samples.

Germline CDR1 is MDHEN and CDR2 is SYDVKM. Between the trimmed V and J ends, which lost 4 bases and 2 bases, there was a span of 12 bases. The CDR3 sequence is 15 residues long. This receptor was identified in a human donor in a cohort sampled during active COVID-19. The chain recombines TRBV28 with TRBJ1-3; D might be TRBD1 (5 bases). The specimen sequenced was peripheral blood. The CDR3 DNA sequence: TGTGCCAGCAGTTCACAACAGGCGGCTGGAAACACCATATATTTT. It specifies CASSSQQAAGNTIYF.